The present TCR beta chain was sequenced within a study of blood T cell repertoires in COVID-19. The CDR3 has 16 residues. V shed 3 bases and J 0 bases; nucleotides not matched to a gene: 5. CDR1 is KGHSH and CDR2 is LQKENI in the germline V gene. The method was immunoSEQ multiplex PCR; TCRdb's version includes in-frame clones alone and lacks a portion of them. Among tens of thousands of clones listed, 82% were seen once. The rearrangement links TRBV18 to TRBJ2-1; 7 bases fit TRBD2. The source of this sequence is a woman aged 60-75 years with acute or convalescent COVID-19. Sequencing input: peripheral blood. The CDR3, as DNA: TGTGCCAGCTCACCGACTAGCTATAACTCCTACAATGAGCAGTTCTTC. Translated: CASSPTSYNSYNEQFF.